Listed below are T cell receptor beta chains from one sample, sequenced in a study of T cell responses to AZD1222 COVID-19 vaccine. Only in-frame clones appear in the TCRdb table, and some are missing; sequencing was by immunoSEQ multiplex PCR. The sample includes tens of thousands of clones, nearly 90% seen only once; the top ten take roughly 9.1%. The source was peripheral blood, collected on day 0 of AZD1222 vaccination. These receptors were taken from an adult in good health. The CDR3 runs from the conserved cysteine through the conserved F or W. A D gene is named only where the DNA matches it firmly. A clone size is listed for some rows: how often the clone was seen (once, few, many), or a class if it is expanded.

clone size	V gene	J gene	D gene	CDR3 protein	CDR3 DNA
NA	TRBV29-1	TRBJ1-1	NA	CSANRNMNTEAFF	TGCAGCGCAAACAGGAACATGAACACTGAAGCTTTCTTT
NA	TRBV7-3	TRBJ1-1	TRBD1	CASSLRRTGSTEAFF	TGTGCCAGCAGCTTAAGGCGGACAGGGAGCACTGAAGCTTTCTTT
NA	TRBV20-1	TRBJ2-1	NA	CSASISGPYNEQFF	TGCAGTGCTAGTATCTCTGGCCCCTACAATGAGCAGTTCTTC
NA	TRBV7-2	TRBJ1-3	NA	CASSPPTGNTIYF	TGTGCCAGCTCCCCTCCGACTGGAAACACCATATATTTT
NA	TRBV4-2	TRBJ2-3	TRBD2	CASSPRDGSGEVDTQYF	TGTGCCAGCAGCCCAAGGGATGGTAGCGGGGAGGTAGATACGCAGTATTTT
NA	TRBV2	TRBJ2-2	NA	CASSAGGKLFF	TGTGCCAGCAGTGCCGGAGGCAAGCTGTTTTTT
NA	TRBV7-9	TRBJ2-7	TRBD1	CASSLEGTGPRGYEQYF	TGTGCCAGCAGCTTAGAGGGGACAGGGCCTCGGGGGTACGAGCAGTACTTC
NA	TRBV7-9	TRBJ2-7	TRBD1	CASSPTGDEQYF	TGTGCCAGCAGCCCGACAGGGGACGAGCAGTACTTC
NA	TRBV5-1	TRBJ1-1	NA	CASTPLDRPNTEAFF	TGCGCCAGCACCCCTTTAGACAGACCGAACACTGAAGCTTTCTTT
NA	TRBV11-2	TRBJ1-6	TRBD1	CASADRGAGIWNSPLHF	TGTGCCAGCGCCGACAGGGGCGCCGGTATATGGAATTCACCCCTCCACTTT
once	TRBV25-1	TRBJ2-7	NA	CASSDWGIGYEQYF	TGTGCCAGCAGTGATTGGGGGATTGGCTACGAGCAGTACTTC